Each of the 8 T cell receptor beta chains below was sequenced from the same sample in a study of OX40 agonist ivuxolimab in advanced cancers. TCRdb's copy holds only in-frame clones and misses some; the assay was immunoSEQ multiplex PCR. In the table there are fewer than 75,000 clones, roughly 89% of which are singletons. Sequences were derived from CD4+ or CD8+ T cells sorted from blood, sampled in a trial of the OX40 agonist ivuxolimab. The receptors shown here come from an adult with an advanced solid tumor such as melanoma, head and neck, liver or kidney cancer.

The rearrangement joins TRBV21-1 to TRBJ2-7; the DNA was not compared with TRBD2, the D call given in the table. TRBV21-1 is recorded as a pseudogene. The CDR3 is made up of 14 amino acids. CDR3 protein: CASSKAEASYEQYF. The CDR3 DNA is TGTGCCAGCAGCAAAGCTGAGGCCTCCTACGAGCAGTACTTC.

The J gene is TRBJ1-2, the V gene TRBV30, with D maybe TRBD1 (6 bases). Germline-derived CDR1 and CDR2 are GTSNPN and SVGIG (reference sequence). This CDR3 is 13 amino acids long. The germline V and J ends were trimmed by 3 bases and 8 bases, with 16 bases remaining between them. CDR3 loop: CAWSPGGAWGYTF. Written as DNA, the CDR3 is TGTGCCTGGAGCCCCGGGGGGGCATGGGGCTACACCTTC.

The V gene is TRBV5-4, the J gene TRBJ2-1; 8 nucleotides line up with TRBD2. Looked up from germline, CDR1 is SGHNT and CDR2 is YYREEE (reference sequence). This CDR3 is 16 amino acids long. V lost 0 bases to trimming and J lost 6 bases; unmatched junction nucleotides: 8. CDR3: CASSLVGNRGGNEQFF. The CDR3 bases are TGTGCCAGCAGCTTGGTTGGGAATCGGGGGGGCAATGAGCAGTTCTTC.

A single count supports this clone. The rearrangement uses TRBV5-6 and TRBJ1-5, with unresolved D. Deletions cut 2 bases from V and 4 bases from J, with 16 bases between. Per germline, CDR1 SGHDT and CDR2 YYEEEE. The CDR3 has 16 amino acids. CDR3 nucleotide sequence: TGTGCCAGCAGCTTACGACCCATTAATGGGAATCAGCCCCAGCATTTT. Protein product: CASSLRPINGNQPQHF.

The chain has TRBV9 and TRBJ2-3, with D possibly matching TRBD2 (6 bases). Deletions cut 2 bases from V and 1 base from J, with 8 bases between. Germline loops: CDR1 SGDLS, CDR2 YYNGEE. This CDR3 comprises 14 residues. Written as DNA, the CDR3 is TGTGCCAGCAGCGTGACTAGTGGCACAGATACGCAGTATTTT. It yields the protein CASSVTSGTDTQYF.

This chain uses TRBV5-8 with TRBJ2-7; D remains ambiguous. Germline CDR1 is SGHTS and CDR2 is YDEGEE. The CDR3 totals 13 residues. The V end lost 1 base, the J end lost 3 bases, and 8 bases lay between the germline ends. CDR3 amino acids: CASSLWYFYEQYF. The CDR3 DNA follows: TGTGCCAGCAGCTTGTGGTACTTCTACGAGCAGTACTTC.

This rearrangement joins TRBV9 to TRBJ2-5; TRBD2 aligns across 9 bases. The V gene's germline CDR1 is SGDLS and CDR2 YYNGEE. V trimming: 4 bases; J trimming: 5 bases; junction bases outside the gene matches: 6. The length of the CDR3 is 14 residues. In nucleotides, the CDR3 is TGTGCCAGCAGCACTCTCGGGACTAGCGAGACCCAGTACTTC. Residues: CASSTLGTSETQYF.

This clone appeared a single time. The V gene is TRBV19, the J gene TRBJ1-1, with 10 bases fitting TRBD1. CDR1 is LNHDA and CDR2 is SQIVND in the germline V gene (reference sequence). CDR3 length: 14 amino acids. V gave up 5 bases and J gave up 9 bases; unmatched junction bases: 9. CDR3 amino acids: CASSPGQGLAKAFF. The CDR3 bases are TGTGCCAGTAGTCCGGGACAGGGGCTGGCTAAAGCTTTCTTT.